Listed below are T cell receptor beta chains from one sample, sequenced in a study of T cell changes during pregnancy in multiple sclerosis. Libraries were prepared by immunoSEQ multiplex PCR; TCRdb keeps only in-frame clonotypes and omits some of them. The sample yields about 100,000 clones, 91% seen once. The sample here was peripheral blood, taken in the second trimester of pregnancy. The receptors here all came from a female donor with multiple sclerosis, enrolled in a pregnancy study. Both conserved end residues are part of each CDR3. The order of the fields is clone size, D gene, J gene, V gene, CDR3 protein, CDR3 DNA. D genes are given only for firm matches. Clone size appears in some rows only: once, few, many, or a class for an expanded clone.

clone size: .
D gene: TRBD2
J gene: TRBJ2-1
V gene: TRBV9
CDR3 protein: CASSPREGYNEQFF
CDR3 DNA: TGTGCCAGCAGCCCCCGGGAGGGCTACAATGAGCAGTTCTTC

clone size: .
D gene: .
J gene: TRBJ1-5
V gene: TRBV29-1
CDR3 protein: CSASTRGSPQHF
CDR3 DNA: TGCAGCGCCTCAACCAGGGGTTCGCCCCAGCATTTT

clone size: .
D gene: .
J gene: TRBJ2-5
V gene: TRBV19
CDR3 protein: CASSPSAPQGTQYF
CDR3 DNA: TGTGCCAGTAGTCCTTCCGCTCCTCAGGGGACCCAGTACTTC

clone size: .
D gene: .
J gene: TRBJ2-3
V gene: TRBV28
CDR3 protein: CASRRWDTQYF
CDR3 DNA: TGTGCCAGCAGGCGGTGGGATACGCAGTATTTT

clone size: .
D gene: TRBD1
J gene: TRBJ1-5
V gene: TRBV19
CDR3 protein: CASSLRQGHQPQHF
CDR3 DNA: TGTGCCAGTAGTCTACGACAGGGTCATCAGCCCCAGCATTTT

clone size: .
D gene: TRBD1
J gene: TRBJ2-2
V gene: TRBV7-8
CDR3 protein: CASSPHLTGFTGELFF
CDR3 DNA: TGTGCCAGCAGCCCACATTTGACAGGGTTCACCGGGGAGCTGTTTTTT

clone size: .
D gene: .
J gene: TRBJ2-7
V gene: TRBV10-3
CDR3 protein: CAISEPQGGGYEQYF
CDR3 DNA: TGTGCCATCAGTGAGCCCCAGGGGGGTGGCTACGAGCAGTACTTC

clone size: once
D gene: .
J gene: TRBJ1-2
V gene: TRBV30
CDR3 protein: CAWRTHDRRLINGYTF
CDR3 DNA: TGTGCCTGGAGGACTCACGACAGGCGACTAATAAATGGCTACACCTTC

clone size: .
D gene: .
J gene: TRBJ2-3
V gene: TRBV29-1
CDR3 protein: CSVGAFQDTQYF
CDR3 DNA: TGCAGCGTTGGGGCATTTCAGGATACGCAGTATTTT

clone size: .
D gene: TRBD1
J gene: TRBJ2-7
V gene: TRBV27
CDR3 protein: CASSLSQGAYEQYF
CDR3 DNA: TGTGCCAGCAGTTTAAGTCAGGGGGCGTATGAGCAGTACTTC

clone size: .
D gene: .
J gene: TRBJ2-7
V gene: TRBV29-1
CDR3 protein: CSVGGRTSLYEQYF
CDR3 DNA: TGCAGCGTTGGGGGCCGGACAAGCCTCTACGAGCAGTACTTC

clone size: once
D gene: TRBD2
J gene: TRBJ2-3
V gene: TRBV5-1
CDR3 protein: CASSLGLAGVSTDTQYF
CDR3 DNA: TGCGCCAGCAGCTTGGGACTAGCGGGAGTAAGCACAGATACGCAGTATTTT

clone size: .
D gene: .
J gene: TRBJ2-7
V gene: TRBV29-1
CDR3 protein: CSVVVVLTGSDEQYF
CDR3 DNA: TGCAGCGTTGTCGTGGTGCTCACGGGGTCCGACGAGCAGTACTTC

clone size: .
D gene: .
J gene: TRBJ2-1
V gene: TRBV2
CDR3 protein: CASSVHARLGSSYNEQFF
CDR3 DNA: TGTGCCAGCAGTGTCCACGCTAGACTAGGGAGCTCCTACAATGAGCAGTTCTTC

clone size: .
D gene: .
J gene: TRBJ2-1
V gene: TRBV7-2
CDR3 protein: CASSGPGYEQFF
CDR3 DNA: TGTGCCAGCAGCGGCCCGGGGTATGAGCAGTTCTTC

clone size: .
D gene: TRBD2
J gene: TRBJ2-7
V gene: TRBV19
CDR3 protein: CASSIRAGGQPYEQYF
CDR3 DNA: TGTGCCAGTAGTATACGAGCGGGAGGTCAACCCTACGAGCAGTACTTC

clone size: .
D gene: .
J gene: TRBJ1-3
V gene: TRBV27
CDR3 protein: CASSLIGAWGNTIYF
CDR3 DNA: TGTGCCAGCAGTTTGATAGGGGCGTGGGGAAACACCATATATTTT

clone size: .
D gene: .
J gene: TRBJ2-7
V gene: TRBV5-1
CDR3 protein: CASSLGDTYEQYF
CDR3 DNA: TGCGCCAGCAGCTTGGGAGACACGTACGAGCAGTACTTC

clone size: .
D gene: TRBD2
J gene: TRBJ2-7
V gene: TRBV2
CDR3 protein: CASSWRERGEQYF
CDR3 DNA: TGTGCCAGCAGTTGGCGGGAGAGGGGCGAGCAGTACTTC

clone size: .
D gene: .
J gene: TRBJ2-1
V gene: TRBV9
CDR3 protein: CASSSRGGSTNEQFF
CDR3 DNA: TGTGCCAGCAGCTCCCGTGGGGGGAGCACCAATGAGCAGTTCTTC

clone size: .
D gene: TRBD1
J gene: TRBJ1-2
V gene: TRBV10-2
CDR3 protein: CASSGGQGARDYGYTF
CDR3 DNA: TGCGCCAGCAGTGGGGGACAGGGGGCGCGGGACTATGGCTACACCTTC

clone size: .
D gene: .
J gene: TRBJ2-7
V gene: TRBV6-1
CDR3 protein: CASSEEAGFEQYF
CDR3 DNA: TGTGCCAGCAGTGAAGAGGCAGGGTTCGAGCAGTACTTC

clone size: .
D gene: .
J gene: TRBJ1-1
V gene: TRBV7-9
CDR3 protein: CASSLIRGKNTEAFF
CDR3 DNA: TGTGCCAGCAGCTTAATTCGGGGGAAGAACACTGAAGCTTTCTTT

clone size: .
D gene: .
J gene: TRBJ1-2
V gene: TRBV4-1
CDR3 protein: CASSQDGETGNYGYTF
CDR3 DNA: TGCGCCAGCAGCCAAGATGGGGAGACAGGAAACTATGGCTACACCTTC

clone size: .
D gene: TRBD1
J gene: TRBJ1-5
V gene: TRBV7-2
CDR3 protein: CASREGQGNQPQHF
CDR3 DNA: TGTGCCAGCAGGGAGGGACAGGGCAATCAGCCCCAGCATTTT

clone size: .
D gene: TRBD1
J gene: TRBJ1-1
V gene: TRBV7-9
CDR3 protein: CASSLGTGNTEAFF
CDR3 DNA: TGTGCCAGCAGCTTAGGGACAGGGAACACTGAAGCTTTCTTT

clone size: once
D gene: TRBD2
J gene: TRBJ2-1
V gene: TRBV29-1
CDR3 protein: CSVAPGTIAYNEQFF
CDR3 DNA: TGCAGCGTTGCTCCCGGGACTATAGCCTACAATGAGCAGTTCTTC

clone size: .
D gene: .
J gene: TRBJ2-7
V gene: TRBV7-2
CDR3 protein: CASSPGVAVPYEQYF
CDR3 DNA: TGTGCCAGCAGCCCGGGGGTTGCTGTACCCTACGAGCAGTACTTC

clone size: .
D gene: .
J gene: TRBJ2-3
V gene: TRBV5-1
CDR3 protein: CASSSLFGGDTDTQYF
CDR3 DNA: TGCGCCAGCAGCTCCCTGTTTGGGGGCGACACAGATACGCAGTATTTT

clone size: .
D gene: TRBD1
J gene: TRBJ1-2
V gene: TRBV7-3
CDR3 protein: CASSSIPGTGVYTF
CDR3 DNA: TGTGCCAGCAGCTCCATTCCCGGGACAGGCGTTTACACCTTC

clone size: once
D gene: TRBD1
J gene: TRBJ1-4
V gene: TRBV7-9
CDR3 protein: CASSSGQDPNEKLFF
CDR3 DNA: TGTGCCAGCAGCAGCGGACAGGACCCTAATGAAAAACTGTTTTTT

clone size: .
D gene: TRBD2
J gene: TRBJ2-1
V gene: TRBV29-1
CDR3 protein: CSVDTSGIYNEQFF
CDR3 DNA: TGCAGCGTCGACACTAGCGGGATATACAATGAGCAGTTCTTC

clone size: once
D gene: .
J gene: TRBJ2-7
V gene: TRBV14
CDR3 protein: CASSQGSPYEQYF
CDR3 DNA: TGTGCCAGCAGTCAGGGGTCTCCCTACGAGCAGTACTTC

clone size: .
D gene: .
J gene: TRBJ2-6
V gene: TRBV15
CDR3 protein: CATSSHRDTVLSGANVLTF
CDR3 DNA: TGTGCCACCAGCAGCCACCGGGACACCGTTCTCTCTGGGGCCAACGTCCTGACTTTC

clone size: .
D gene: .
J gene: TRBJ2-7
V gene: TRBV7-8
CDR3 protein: CASSLGLQFYEQYF
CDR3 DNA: TGTGCCAGCAGCTTAGGGTTACAGTTCTACGAGCAGTACTTC

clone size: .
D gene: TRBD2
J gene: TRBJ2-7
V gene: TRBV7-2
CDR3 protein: CASRWTSGSSSYEQYF
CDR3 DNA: TGTGCCAGCAGGTGGACTAGCGGGAGTTCGTCCTACGAGCAGTACTTC

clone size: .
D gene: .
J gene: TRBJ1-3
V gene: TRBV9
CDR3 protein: CASSVDSSGNTIYF
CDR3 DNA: TGTGCCAGCAGCGTAGATAGCTCTGGAAACACCATATATTTT

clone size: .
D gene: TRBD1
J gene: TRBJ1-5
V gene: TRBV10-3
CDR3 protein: CATGSGGQGAQPQHF
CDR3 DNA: TGTGCCACCGGGTCAGGAGGGCAGGGGGCTCAGCCCCAGCATTTT

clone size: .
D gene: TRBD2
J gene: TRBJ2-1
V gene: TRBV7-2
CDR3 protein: CASSLETRTSGGVYNEQFF
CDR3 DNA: TGTGCCAGCAGCTTAGAGACCAGGACTAGCGGGGGGGTATACAATGAGCAGTTCTTC

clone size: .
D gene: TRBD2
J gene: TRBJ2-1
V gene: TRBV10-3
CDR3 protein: CAISGLAGNSYNEQFF
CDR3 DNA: TGTGCCATCAGTGGACTAGCGGGAAATTCGTACAATGAGCAGTTCTTC

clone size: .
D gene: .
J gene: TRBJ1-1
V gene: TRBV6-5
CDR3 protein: CASSYSEGSGHTEAFF
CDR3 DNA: TGTGCCAGCAGTTACTCGGAGGGATCGGGTCACACTGAAGCTTTCTTT

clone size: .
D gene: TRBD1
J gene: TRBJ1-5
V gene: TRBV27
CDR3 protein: CASRLDRGHQPQHF
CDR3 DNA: TGTGCCAGCAGACTCGACAGGGGACATCAGCCCCAGCATTTT

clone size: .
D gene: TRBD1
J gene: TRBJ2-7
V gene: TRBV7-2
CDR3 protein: CASSLRQGRYEQYF
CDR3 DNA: TGTGCCAGCAGCTTAAGACAGGGCCGTTACGAGCAGTACTTC

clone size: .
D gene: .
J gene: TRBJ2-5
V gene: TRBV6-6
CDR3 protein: CASSYGFPETQYF
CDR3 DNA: TGTGCCAGCAGTTACGGCTTCCCGGAGACCCAGTACTTC

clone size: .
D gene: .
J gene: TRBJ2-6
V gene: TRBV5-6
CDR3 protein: CASSLDRVGSGANVLTF
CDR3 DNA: TGTGCCAGCAGCTTGGACAGGGTAGGCTCTGGGGCCAACGTCCTGACTTTC

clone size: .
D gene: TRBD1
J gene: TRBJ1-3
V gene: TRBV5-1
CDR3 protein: CASSITGGIGGNTIYF
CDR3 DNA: TGCGCCAGCAGCATCACAGGGGGCATAGGTGGAAACACCATATATTTT

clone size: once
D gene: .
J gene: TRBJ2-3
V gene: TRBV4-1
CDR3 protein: CASSQDGPSTDTQYF
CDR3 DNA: TGCGCCAGCAGCCAAGATGGCCCCTCCACAGATACGCAGTATTTT

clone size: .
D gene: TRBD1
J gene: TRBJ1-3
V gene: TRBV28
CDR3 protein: CASRLGQGGNTIYF
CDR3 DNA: TGTGCCAGCAGATTAGGACAGGGCGGCAACACCATATATTTT

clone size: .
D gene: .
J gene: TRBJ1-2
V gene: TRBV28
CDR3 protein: CASSPPGGYTF
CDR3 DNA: TGTGCCAGCAGCCCCCCAGGGGGCTACACCTTC